This entry is about one TCR beta chain. UMI-labeled 5' RACE yielded the TRB cDNA libraries. TCRdb reanalyzed the 5' RACE reads and collapses them to one entry per CDR3 protein, without DNA. This sample's clone table lists some 66,000 distinct CDR3 sequences. By phenotype, naive CD8+ T cells were CD45RO-CCR7+CD27+CD95-. This entry comes from a study of CXCR3-negative and CXCR3-positive naive CD8 T cells. For the study at large: Cumulative TRB read yield was roughly 150 million, averaging about 1.5 +/- 0.3 million per library.

The CDR3 totals 13 residues. The sample consisted of naive CXCR3- CD8+ T cells from blood. Subset denoted: CD45RO-CCR7+CD27+CD95- naive CD8+ T cells lacking CXCR3 (TNR3-). The TCR originated in a human donor in good health. Some clones in this sample may be carry-over from other donors' samples. The chain has TRBV12-3 or TRBV12-4 and TRBJ2-7. The CDR3 here is CASSLGRAHEQYF.